This T cell receptor beta chain derives from a study of blood T cells in healthy people across ages. Study summary: For every two T cells, template switching captured about one barcoded beta molecule.

The study isolated at least 6.5 million PBMCs from each sample. Using a J-beta primer mix together with a sample-barcoded 5' primer, a second PCR was run for roughly 6 to 12 cycles. A minimum of 2.5 million CDR3-containing paired-end reads was obtained for each sample. TCRdb fed the 5' RACE reads into MiXCR, producing one record per CDR3 protein. The sample contains roughly 1.6 million distinct CDR3 sequences, roughly 32% of which appear only once. Germline assignment: CDR1 MNHEY and CDR2 SMNVEV (reference sequence). V was trimmed by 4 bases and J by 3 bases, leaving 7 bases between them. CDR3 size: 13 residues.

Sequencing was performed on blood. The sequence came from a woman in her 30s in good health. The chain employs TRBV27 and TRBJ2-1; D call uncertain. CDR3 in amino acids: CASSSEGYNEQFF. The DNA for the CDR3 is TGTGCCAGCAGTTCCGAAGGCTACAATGAGCAGTTCTTC.